The clone carrying this T cell receptor (beta chain) was counted many times. The CDR3 covers 16 residues. From germline, CDR1 is SGHRS and CDR2 YFSETQ. Trimming pared 2 bases from V and 4 bases from J, leaving 16 bases between. These data come from a study of T cells after posttransplantation cyclophosphamide. Data came from immunoSEQ multiplex PCR; TCRdb stores just in-frame clones and leaves some out. The sample yields roughly 49,000 clones, without any singletons. This related bone marrow graft donor gave peripheral blood on the day of marrow donation. The chain couples TRBV5-1 to TRBJ1-5; D possibly corresponds to TRBD1 (5 bases). Sequencing was carried out using PBMCs. The sequence came from a man between 40 and 49 years old in good health, CMV-negative, and a related stem cell transplant donor. The CDR3 protein is CASSFGDGGENQPQHF. DNA for the CDR3: TGCGCCAGCAGCTTTGGCGACGGGGGGGAAAATCAGCCCCAGCATTTT.